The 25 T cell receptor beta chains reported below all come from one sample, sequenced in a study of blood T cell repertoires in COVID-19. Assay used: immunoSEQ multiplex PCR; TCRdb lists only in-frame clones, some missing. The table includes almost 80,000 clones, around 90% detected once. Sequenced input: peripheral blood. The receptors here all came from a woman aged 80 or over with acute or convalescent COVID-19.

CDR3 coding DNA: TGTGCCACCAGTGGACAGGGGACGGGCAATGAGCAGTTCTTC. It encodes CATSGQGTGNEQFF. The J gene is TRBJ2-1, the V gene TRBV24-1; 8 bases map to TRBD1. J was trimmed by 6 bases and V by 5 bases; bases with no gene match: 5. Germline CDR1 is KGHDR and CDR2 is SFDVKD. The CDR3 length is 14 residues.

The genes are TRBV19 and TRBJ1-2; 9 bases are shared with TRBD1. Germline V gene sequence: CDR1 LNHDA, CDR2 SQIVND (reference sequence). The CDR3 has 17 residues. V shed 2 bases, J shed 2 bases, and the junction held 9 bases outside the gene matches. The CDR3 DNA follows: TGTGCCAGTAGTATAACCGGGACAGGGATGGGAAACTATGGCTACACCTTC. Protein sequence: CASSITGTGMGNYGYTF. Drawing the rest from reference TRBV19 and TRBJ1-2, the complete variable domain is DGGITQSPKYLFRKEGQNVTLSCEQNLNHDAMYWYRQDPGQGLRLIYYSQIVNDFQKGDIAEGYSVSREKKESFPLTVTSAQKNPTAFYLCASSITGTGMGNYGYTFGSGTRLTVV.

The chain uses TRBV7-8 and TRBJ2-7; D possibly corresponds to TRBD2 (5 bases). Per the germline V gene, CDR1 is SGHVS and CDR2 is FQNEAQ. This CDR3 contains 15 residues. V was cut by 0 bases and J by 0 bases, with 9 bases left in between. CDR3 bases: TGTGCCAGCAGCTTAGCGTACCGGGGCTCCTACGAGCAGTACTTC. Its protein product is CASSLAYRGSYEQYF.

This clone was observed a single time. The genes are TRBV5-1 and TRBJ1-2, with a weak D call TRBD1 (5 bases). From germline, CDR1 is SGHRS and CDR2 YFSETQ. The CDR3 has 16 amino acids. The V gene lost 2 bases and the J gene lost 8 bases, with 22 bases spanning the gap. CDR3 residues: CASSFGQGPPEWGYTF. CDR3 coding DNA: TGCGCCAGCAGCTTTGGGCAGGGCCCCCCCGAATGGGGCTACACCTTC.

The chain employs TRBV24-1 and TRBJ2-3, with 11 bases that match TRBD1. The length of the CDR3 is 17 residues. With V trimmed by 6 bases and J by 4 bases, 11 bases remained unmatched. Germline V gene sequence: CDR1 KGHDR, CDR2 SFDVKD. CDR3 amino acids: CATSPTPGQGEADTQYF. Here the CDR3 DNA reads TGTGCCACCAGTCCCACACCGGGACAGGGGGAAGCAGATACGCAGTATTTT.

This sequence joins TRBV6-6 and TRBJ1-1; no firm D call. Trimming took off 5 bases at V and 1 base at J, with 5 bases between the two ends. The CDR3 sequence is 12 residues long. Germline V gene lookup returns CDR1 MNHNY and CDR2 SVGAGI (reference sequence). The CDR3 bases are TGTGCCAGCAGTCACACGAACACTGAAGCTTTCTTT. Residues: CASSHTNTEAFF.

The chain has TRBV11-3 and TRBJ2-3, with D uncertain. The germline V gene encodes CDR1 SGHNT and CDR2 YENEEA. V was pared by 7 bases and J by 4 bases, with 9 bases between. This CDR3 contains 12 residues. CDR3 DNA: TGTGCCAGCACCCACGAGGCAGATACGCAGTATTTT. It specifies CASTHEADTQYF.

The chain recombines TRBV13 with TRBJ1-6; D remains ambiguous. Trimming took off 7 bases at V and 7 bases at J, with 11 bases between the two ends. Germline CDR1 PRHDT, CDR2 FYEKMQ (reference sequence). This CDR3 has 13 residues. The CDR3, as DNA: TGTGCCAGCACCATGTACGGGAATTCACCCCTCCACTTT. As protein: CASTMYGNSPLHF.

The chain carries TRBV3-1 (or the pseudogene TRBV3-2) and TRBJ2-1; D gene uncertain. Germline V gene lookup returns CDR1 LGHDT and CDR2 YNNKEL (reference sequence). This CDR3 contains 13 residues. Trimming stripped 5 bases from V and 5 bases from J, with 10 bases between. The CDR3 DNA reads TGTGCCAGCAGCGCCGCCCTAAACAATGAGCAGTTCTTC. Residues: CASSAALNNEQFF.

The CDR3 is CASSFDRRTGELFF. Here the CDR3 DNA reads TGTGCCAGCAGCTTCGACAGGCGCACCGGGGAGCTGTTTTTT. The chain uses TRBV11-1 and TRBJ2-2; tentative D call: TRBD1 (6 bases). Trimming left V 3 bases short and J 4 bases short, with 9 bases between. Germline V gives CDR1 SGHAT, CDR2 FQDESV (reference sequence). The CDR3 runs to 14 residues.

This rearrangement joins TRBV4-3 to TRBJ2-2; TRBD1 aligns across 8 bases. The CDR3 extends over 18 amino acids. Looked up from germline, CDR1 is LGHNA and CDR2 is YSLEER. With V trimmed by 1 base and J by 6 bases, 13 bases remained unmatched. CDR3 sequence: CASSQGGRGQRGPGELFF. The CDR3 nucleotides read TGCGCCAGCAGCCAAGGGGGCAGGGGGCAACGGGGACCCGGGGAGCTGTTTTTT.

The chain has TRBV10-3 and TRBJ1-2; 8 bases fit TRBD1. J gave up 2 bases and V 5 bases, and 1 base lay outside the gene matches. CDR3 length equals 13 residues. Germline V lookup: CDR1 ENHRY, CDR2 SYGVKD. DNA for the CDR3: TGTGCCATCAGTCGACAGGGGAACTATGGCTACACCTTC. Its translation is CAISRQGNYGYTF.

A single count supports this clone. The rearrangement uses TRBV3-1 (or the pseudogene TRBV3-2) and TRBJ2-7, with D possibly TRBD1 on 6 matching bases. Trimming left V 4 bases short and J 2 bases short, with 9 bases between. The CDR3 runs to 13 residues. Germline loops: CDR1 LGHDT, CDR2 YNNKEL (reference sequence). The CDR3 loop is CASSPTGPYEQYF. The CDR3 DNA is TGTGCCAGCAGCCCCACAGGGCCCTACGAGCAGTACTTC.

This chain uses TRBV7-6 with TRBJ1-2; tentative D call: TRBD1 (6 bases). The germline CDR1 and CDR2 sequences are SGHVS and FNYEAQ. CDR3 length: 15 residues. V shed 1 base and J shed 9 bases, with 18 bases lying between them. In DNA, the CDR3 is TGTGCCAGCAGCTTAGGTTCCGGGACATCCGTTCGCTACACCTTC. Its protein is CASSLGSGTSVRYTF.

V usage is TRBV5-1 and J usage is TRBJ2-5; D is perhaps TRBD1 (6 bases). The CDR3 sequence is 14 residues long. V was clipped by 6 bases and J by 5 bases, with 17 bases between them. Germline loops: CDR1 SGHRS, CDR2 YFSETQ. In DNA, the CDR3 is TGCGCCAGCAAACCGCTCTCAGGGGTGGAGACCCAGTACTTC. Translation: CASKPLSGVETQYF.

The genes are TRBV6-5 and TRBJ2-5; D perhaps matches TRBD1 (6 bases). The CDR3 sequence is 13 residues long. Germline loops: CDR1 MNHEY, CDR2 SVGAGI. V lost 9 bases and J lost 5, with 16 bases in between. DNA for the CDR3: TGTGCCAGATCGCAGGGGCGCACGGAGACCCAGTACTTC. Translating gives CARSQGRTETQYF.

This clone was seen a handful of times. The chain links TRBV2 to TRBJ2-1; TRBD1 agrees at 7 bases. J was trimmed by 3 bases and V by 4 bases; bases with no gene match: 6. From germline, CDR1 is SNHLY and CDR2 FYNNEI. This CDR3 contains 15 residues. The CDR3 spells CASSVTGVGYNEQFF. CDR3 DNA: TGTGCCAGCAGTGTTACAGGGGTGGGCTACAATGAGCAGTTCTTC.

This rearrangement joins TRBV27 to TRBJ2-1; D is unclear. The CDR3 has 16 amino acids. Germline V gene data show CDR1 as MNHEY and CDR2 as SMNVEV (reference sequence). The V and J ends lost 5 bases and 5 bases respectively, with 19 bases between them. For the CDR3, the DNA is TGTGCCAGCAGTCCCCCAGTCTGGGCACCTCACAATGAGCAGTTCTTC. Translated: CASSPPVWAPHNEQFF.

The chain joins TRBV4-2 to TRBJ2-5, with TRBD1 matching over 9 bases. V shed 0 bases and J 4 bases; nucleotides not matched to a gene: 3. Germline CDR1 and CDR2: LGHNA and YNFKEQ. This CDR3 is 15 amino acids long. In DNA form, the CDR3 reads TGTGCCAGCAGCCAAGAAAGGACAGGGGTAGAGACCCAGTACTTC. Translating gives CASSQERTGVETQYF.

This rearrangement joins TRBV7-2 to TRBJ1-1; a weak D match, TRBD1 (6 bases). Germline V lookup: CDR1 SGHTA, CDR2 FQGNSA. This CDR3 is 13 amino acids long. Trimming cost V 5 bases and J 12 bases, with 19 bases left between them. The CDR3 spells CASSPVGGRLTFF. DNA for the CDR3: TGTGCCAGCAGCCCCGTGGGGGGGCGATTAACTTTCTTT.

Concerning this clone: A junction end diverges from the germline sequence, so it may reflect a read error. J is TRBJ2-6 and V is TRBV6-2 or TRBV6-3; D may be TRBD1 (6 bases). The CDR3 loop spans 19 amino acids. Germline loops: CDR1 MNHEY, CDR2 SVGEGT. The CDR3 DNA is TGTGCCAGCAGTTACGAAGGATGGACAGACCTCACTGGCGCCAACGTCCTGACTTTC. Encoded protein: CASSYEGWTDLTGANVLTF.

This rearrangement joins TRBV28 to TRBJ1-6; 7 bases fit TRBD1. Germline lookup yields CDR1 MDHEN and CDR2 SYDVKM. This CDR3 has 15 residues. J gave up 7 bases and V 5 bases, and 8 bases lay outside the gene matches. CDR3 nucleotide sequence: TGTGCCAGCAGTACTTCACAGGGGAGGAATTCACCCCTCCACTTT. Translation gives CASSTSQGRNSPLHF. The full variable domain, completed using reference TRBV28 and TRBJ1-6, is DVKVTQSSRYLVKRTGEKVFLECVQDMDHENMFWYRQDPGLGLRLIYFSYDVKMKEKGDIPEGYSVSREKKERFSLILESASTNQTSMYLCASSTSQGRNSPLHFGNGTRLTVT.

The CDR3 is CASSQGNRGAYEQYF. The CDR3 DNA sequence: TGTGCCAGCAGCCAAGGAAACAGGGGAGCCTACGAGCAGTACTTC. V is TRBV3-1 (or the pseudogene TRBV3-2) and J is TRBJ2-7; 7 bases are a match to TRBD1. Germline values: CDR1 LGHDT, CDR2 YNNKEL (reference sequence). Trimming cost V 1 base and J 2 bases; bases outside gene matches: 5. This CDR3 comprises 15 residues.

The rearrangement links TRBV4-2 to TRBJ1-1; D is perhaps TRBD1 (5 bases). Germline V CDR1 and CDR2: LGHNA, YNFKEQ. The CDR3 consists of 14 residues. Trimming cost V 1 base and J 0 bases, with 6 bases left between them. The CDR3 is CASSQGGVNTEAFF. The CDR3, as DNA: TGTGCCAGCAGCCAAGGGGGCGTGAACACTGAAGCTTTCTTT.

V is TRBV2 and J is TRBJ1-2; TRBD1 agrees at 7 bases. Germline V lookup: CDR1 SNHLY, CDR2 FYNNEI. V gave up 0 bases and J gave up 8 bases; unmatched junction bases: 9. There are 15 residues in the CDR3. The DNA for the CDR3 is TGTGCCAGCAGTGAAGCGCTTCAAGGGGGCCGGGGCTACACCTTC. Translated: CASSEALQGGRGYTF.